Following are 17 T cell receptor beta chains from one sample sequenced in a study of T-cell reconstitution after alpha-beta-depleted transplantation in children. Molecular barcoding with unique molecular identifiers was used for the TCRbeta library. TCRdb re-analysed the PCR reads in MiXCR, keeping a single row per CDR3 protein. Among approximately 200,000 distinct CDR3 sequences listed, about 6% were seen once. Source: PBMCs, taken before TCRalphabeta/CD19-depleted stem cell transplant. These receptors were collected from a girl under three years old with combined immunodeficiency, due to receive a stem cell transplant.

At least ten counts were recorded for this clonotype. The V call is TRBV4-2, the J call TRBJ2-1; TRBD2 matches 9 bases. Trimming cost V 0 bases and J 4 bases; bases outside gene matches: 4. CDR3 length equals 16 residues. Germline V gene sequence: CDR1 LGHNA, CDR2 YNFKEQ. CDR3 amino acids: CASSQERSGSYNEQFF. CDR3 bases: TGTGCCAGCAGCCAAGAGCGTAGCGGGAGTTACAATGAGCAGTTCTTC.

This clonotype was recorded at least ten times. The chain uses TRBV29-1 and TRBJ2-1; the D is unclear. Germline-derived CDR1 and CDR2 are SQVTM and ANQGSEA. V gave up 1 base and J gave up 7 bases, with 11 bases separating them. The CDR3 consists of 13 residues. CDR3 nucleotides: TGCAGCGTTGAAGGACTCACCCTAAATGAGCAGTTCTTC. This gives the protein CSVEGLTLNEQFF.

This clonotype was seen repeatedly, ten times or more. The rearrangement links TRBV12-3 or TRBV12-4 to TRBJ2-1, with 11 bases that match TRBD2. The CDR3 totals 15 residues. J gave up 4 bases and V 2 bases, and 1 base lay outside the gene matches. In nucleotides, the CDR3 is TGTGCCAGCAGTTTAATAGCGGGGGGGTACAATGAGCAGTTCTTC. This translates into CASSLIAGGYNEQFF.

This clonotype was counted many times. The gene calls are TRBV28 and TRBJ1-1; D remains ambiguous. V lost 2 bases to trimming and J lost 0 bases, with 25 bases between them. The CDR3 is made up of 20 amino acids. CDR1 MDHEN and CDR2 SYDVKM come from the germline V gene. The DNA of the CDR3 is TGTGCCAGCAGTTTAATCCAGCGGGCGGAAGGCGGATACATGAACACTGAAGCTTTCTTT. Translating it yields CASSLIQRAEGGYMNTEAFF.

Ten or more counts support this clonotype. The CDR3 DNA reads TGTGCCAGCGCTAAGATCCGGGACTCCAAGACTATCTACGAGCAGTACTTC. It yields the protein CASAKIRDSKTIYEQYF. The genes are TRBV12-3 or TRBV12-4 and TRBJ2-7; maybe TRBD2 (6 bases). V gave up 8 bases and J gave up 3 bases, with 26 bases separating them. This CDR3 contains 17 residues.

This clonotype was seen repeatedly, ten times or more. V gene TRBV29-1 combines with J gene TRBJ2-7; no definite D call. CDR1 and CDR2 (germline): SQVTM, ANQGSEA. This CDR3 is built from 13 residues. Trimming took 7 bases from V and 0 from J, leaving 13 bases between them. The DNA of the CDR3 is TGCAGCGCCGAGAGAGGCAACTCCTACGAGCAGTACTTC. It codes for CSAERGNSYEQYF.

This clonotype was counted many times. The V gene is TRBV2, the J gene TRBJ2-1; possible D gene TRBD2, 6 bases. The V gene's germline CDR1 is SNHLY and CDR2 FYNNEI. This CDR3 has 16 residues. V was pared by 2 bases and J by 6 bases, with 17 bases between. CDR3 in amino acids: CASSESRLGMGNEQFF. Here the CDR3 DNA reads TGTGCCAGCAGTGAATCGAGACTAGGGATGGGCAATGAGCAGTTCTTC.

There are many counts of this clonotype. This chain uses TRBV4-2 with TRBJ2-7, with 8 bases fitting TRBD2. This CDR3 region has 18 residues. Germline V gene data show CDR1 as LGHNA and CDR2 as YNFKEQ. V was clipped by 0 bases and J by 3 bases; unmatched bases: 13. DNA for the CDR3: TGTGCCAGCAGCCAAGATCGGGTTAGCGGGAAGTCGGTCTACGAGCAGTACTTC. Encoded protein: CASSQDRVSGKSVYEQYF.

In its sample, this clonotype was seen many times. The chain carries TRBV20-1 and TRBJ2-5, with 14 positions matching TRBD2. Per the germline V gene, CDR1 is DFQATT and CDR2 is SNEGSKA (reference sequence). Trimming cost V 0 bases and J 5 bases; bases outside gene matches: 5. The length of the CDR3 is 16 residues. DNA of the CDR3: TGCAGTGCTAGAGACGGGACTAGCGGGAGTGAGGAGACCCAGTACTTC. This encodes CSARDGTSGSEETQYF.

This clonotype was detected ten times or more. V usage is TRBV20-1 and J usage is TRBJ1-2, with a weak D call TRBD1 (5 bases). Germline V CDR1 and CDR2: DFQATT, SNEGSKA (reference sequence). The V end lost 6 bases, the J end lost 8 bases, and 19 bases lay between the germline ends. The CDR3 extends over 13 amino acids. CDR3 DNA: TGCAGTGCCCTGAGAGGCAGGGAGTGGGGCTACACCTTC. This translates into CSALRGREWGYTF.

In this sample, this clonotype turned up many times. This rearrangement joins TRBV11-1 to TRBJ2-1; no clear D gene. The CDR3 sequence is 17 residues long. Trimming cost V 1 base and J 4 bases, with 17 bases left between them. Germline V lookup: CDR1 SGHAT, CDR2 FQDESV (reference sequence). The CDR3: CASSLEISRNPYNEQFF. In DNA, the CDR3 is TGTGCCAGCAGCTTAGAGATTAGCCGAAATCCTTACAATGAGCAGTTCTTC.

This clonotype was seen a handful of times. The chain uses TRBV28 and TRBJ1-5, with D unclear. Per germline, CDR1 MDHEN and CDR2 SYDVKM. Trimming removed 3 bases from V and 5 bases from J, with 11 bases in between. This CDR3 spans 14 amino acids. CDR3 loop: CASSFFLADQPQHF. The CDR3 region has the DNA TGTGCCAGCAGTTTTTTCCTGGCGGATCAGCCCCAGCATTTT.

This clonotype was detected ten times or more. The V and J genes are TRBV6-1 and TRBJ2-2, with D unresolved. In germline, CDR1 is MNHNS, CDR2 SASEGT. Deletions cut 6 bases from V and 0 bases from J, with 11 bases between. The CDR3 totals 15 residues. The CDR3 coding sequence is TGTGCCAGCAGCCCAGCGAACCCGAACACCGGGGAGCTGTTTTTT. This translates into CASSPANPNTGELFF.

The chain has TRBV30 and TRBJ2-2; D unclear. The germline CDR1 and CDR2 sequences are GTSNPN and SVGIG (reference sequence). V was clipped by 7 bases and J by 0 bases, with 9 bases between them. The CDR3 is 13 residues long. The CDR3 sequence: CASNPPNTGELFF. The CDR3 coding sequence is TGTGCCTCAAACCCGCCGAACACCGGGGAGCTGTTTTTT.

This clonotype was found many times. CDR3 loop: CASSFLAGSYNEQFF. CDR3 nucleotide sequence: TGTGCCAGCAGTTTCTTAGCGGGATCTTACAATGAGCAGTTCTTC. V usage is TRBV12-3 or TRBV12-4 and J usage is TRBJ2-1, with 8 bases that match TRBD2. With 3 bases clipped from V and 4 bases from J, the junction kept 5 bases outside the gene matches. There are 15 residues in the CDR3.

The table lists this clonotype with a few counts. The CDR3 bases are TGTGCCAGCTCCTGGACGGTAGACTACAATGAGCAGTTCTTC. Encoded protein: CASSWTVDYNEQFF. The V and J genes are TRBV18 and TRBJ2-1, with no clear D. Germline V CDR1 and CDR2: KGHSH, LQKENI. The CDR3 runs to 14 residues. Trimming took 6 bases from V and 3 from J, leaving 12 bases between them.

To note about this clonotype: A much larger clone is a single base away; this may be a read error. This chain links TRBV20-1 with TRBJ1-1; D unresolved. This CDR3 has 11 residues. CDR1 is DFQATT, CDR2 SNEGSKA, per germline (reference sequence). Trimming cost V 3 bases and J 0 bases, with 2 bases left between them. CDR3 sequence: CSASLNTEAFF. For the CDR3, the DNA is TGCAGTGCTAGCTTGAACACTGAAGCTTTCTTT.